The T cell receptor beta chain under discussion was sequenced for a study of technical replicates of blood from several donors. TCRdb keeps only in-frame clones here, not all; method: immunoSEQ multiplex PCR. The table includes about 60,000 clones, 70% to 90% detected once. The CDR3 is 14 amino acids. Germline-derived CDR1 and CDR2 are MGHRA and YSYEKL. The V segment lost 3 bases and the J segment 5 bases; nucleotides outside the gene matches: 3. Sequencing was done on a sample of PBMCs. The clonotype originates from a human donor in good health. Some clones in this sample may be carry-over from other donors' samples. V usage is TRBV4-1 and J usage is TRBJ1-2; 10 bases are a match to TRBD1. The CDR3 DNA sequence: TGCGCCAGCAGCCAGCAGGGACAGGGGTATGGCTACACCTTC. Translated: CASSQQGQGYGYTF.